Following are 12 T cell receptor beta chains from one sample sequenced in a study of cytomegalovirus exposure and HLA in healthy donors. The PCR employed 60 Vbeta primers together with 13 Jbeta primers. Method: immunoSEQ multiplex PCR; TCRdb's copy keeps in-frame clones and lacks some. The sample shows some 110,000 clones, approximately 69% of them seen only once. Input material: PBMCs. These receptors all stem from a woman between 45 and 60 years old in good health and CMV-seropositive.

The rearrangement joins TRBV10-3 to TRBJ1-1; D is possibly TRBD1 (5 bases). The length of the CDR3 is 12 residues. Germline V gene sequence: CDR1 ENHRY, CDR2 SYGVKD. V lost 11 bases and J 4 bases, leaving 14 bases between the germline ends. CDR3 in amino acids: CASNGGGTEAFF. The CDR3 region has the DNA TGTGCCTCCAACGGGGGGGGCACTGAAGCTTTCTTT.

This clone has a handful of counts. The same CDR3 also results from other DNA sequences found in this sample. The V gene is TRBV27, the J gene TRBJ2-6; no clear D gene. Trimming took off 5 bases at V and 0 bases at J, with 5 bases between the two ends. The CDR3 extends over 14 amino acids. Germline V lookup: CDR1 MNHEY, CDR2 SMNVEV (reference sequence). This CDR3 is CASSLLSGANVLTF. CDR3 sequence (DNA): TGTGCCAGCAGTCTTCTCTCTGGGGCCAACGTCCTGACTTTC.

This clone was counted a few times. The chain couples TRBV21-1 to TRBJ2-7; the DNA was not compared with TRBD2, the D call given in the table. TRBV21-1 is designated a pseudogene. The CDR3 contains 13 residues. The CDR3 sequence is CASSKVDGDEQYF. The CDR3 DNA reads TGTGCCAGCAGCAAAGTTGACGGAGACGAGCAGTACTTC.

This clone showed up just a few times. The chain joins TRBV28 to TRBJ2-5; 11 nucleotides line up with TRBD2. This CDR3 region has 14 residues. Germline-derived CDR1 and CDR2 are MDHEN and SYDVKM. The trim removed 2 bases at V and 14 bases at J, leaving 10 bases unmatched. The CDR3 here is CASSLRPLSGRVYF. In nucleotides, the CDR3 is TGTGCCAGCAGTTTACGCCCACTTAGCGGGAGGGTATACTTC. Filled out from reference TRBV28 and TRBJ2-5, the complete variable domain reads DVKVTQSSRYLVKRTGEKVFLECVQDMDHENMFWYRQDPGLGLRLIYFSYDVKMKEKGDIPEGYSVSREKKERFSLILESASTNQTSMYLCASSLRPLSGRVYFGPGTRLLVL.

The chain carries TRBV27 and TRBJ1-1; a weak D match, TRBD1 (5 bases). This CDR3 is 13 amino acids long. Germline V lookup: CDR1 MNHEY, CDR2 SMNVEV (reference sequence). V shed 10 bases and J shed 6 bases, with 18 bases lying between them. CDR3 DNA sequence: TGTGCCATACAAAGGAACAGGAATTCTGAAGCTTTCTTT. Translation gives CAIQRNRNSEAFF.

This rearrangement joins TRBV7-2 to TRBJ2-7; TRBD1 matches 9 bases. V trimming: 2 bases; J trimming: 4 bases; junction bases outside the gene matches: 6. The CDR3 spans 15 residues. Germline V gene lookup returns CDR1 SGHTA and CDR2 FQGNSA. CDR3 in amino acids: CASSLFAGQGYEQYF. CDR3 nucleotides: TGTGCCAGCAGCTTATTTGCGGGACAGGGTTACGAGCAGTACTTC.

The chain joins TRBV13 to TRBJ2-1; 8 nucleotides agree with TRBD1. J was trimmed by 2 bases and V by 4 bases; bases with no gene match: 7. The germline gives CDR1 PRHDT, CDR2 FYEKMQ (reference sequence). This CDR3 contains 16 residues. Written as DNA, the CDR3 is TGTGCCAGCAGCTCCCGACAGGGGTCCACCTACAATGAGCAGTTCTTC. The encoded protein is CASSSRQGSTYNEQFF.

This chain connects TRBV6-5 to TRBJ2-2; D unresolved. Germline values: CDR1 MNHEY, CDR2 SVGAGI. The V end lost 6 bases, the J end lost 6 bases, and 14 bases lay between the germline ends. CDR3 size: 14 residues. The CDR3 region is CASRNGLVAGELFF. Here the CDR3 DNA reads TGTGCCAGCAGGAACGGCCTAGTCGCCGGGGAGCTGTTTTTT.

This chain connects TRBV18 to TRBJ2-7; 10 nucleotides line up with TRBD1. CDR3 length equals 14 residues. J lost 6 bases, V lost 2 bases, and 4 bases had no gene match. The germline V gene encodes CDR1 KGHSH and CDR2 LQKENI. CDR3 nucleotides: TGTGCCAGCTCACCAGGGACAGGGGTTGGCGAGCAGTACTTC. As protein: CASSPGTGVGEQYF. Full variable domain (outside the CDR3, taken from reference TRBV18 and TRBJ2-7): NAGVMQNPRHLVRRRGQEARLRCSPMKGHSHVYWYRQLPEEGLKFMVYLQKENIIDESGMPKERFSAEFPKEGPSILRIQQVVRGDSAAYFCASSPGTGVGEQYFGPGTRLTVT.

This chain links TRBV10-3 with TRBJ1-1, with no clear D. Germline V CDR1 and CDR2: ENHRY, SYGVKD. The CDR3 runs to 13 residues. Trimming stripped 9 bases from V and 1 base from J, with 12 bases between. The CDR3 sequence is CAISGQTNTEAFF. The CDR3 nucleotides are TGTGCCATTTCTGGCCAAACGAACACTGAAGCTTTCTTT.

This clone was found once. The chain joins TRBV28 to TRBJ1-5; no clear D gene. There are 14 residues in the CDR3. Germline lookup yields CDR1 MDHEN and CDR2 SYDVKM. With 4 bases removed from V and 0 bases from J, the gap between germline ends came to 7 bases. CDR3 in amino acids: CASSSPGSNQPQHF. DNA of the CDR3: TGTGCCAGCAGTTCCCCCGGTAGCAATCAGCCCCAGCATTTT. The full variable domain, rest sourced from reference TRBV28 and TRBJ1-5, is DVKVTQSSRYLVKRTGEKVFLECVQDMDHENMFWYRQDPGLGLRLIYFSYDVKMKEKGDIPEGYSVSREKKERFSLILESASTNQTSMYLCASSSPGSNQPQHFGDGTRLSIL.

The genes are TRBV7-2 and TRBJ1-4; D remains ambiguous. Trimming removed 3 bases at V and 6 bases at J, with 11 bases between. The CDR3 extends over 14 amino acids. CDR1 SGHTA and CDR2 FQGNSA come from the germline V gene. CDR3 nucleotide sequence: TGTGCCAGCAGCTTTGGCAGCGCCTATGAAAAACTGTTTTTT. Residues: CASSFGSAYEKLFF. Full variable domain (missing parts from reference TRBV7-2 and TRBJ1-4): GAGVSQSPSNKVTEKGKDVELRCDPISGHTALYWYRQSLGQGLEFLIYFQGNSAPDKSGLPSDRFSAERTGGSVSTLTIQRTQQEDSAVYLCASSFGSAYEKLFFGSGTQLSVL.